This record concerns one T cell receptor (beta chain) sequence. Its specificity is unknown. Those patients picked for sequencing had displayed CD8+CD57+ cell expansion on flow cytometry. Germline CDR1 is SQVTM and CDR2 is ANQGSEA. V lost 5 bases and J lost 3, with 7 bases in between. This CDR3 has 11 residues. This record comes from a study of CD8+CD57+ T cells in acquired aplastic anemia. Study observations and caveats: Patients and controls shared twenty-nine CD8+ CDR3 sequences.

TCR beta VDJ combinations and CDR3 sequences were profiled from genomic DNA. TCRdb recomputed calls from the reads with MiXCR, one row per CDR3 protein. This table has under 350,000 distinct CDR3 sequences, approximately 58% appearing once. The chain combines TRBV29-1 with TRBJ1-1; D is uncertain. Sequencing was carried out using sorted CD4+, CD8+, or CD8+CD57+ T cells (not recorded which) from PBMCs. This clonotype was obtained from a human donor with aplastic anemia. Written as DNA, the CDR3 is TGCAGCGTTCCGCGGGACACTGAAGCTTTCTTT. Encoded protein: CSVPRDTEAFF.